This is a list of T cell receptor beta chains from one sample in a study of cytomegalovirus exposure and HLA in healthy donors. The assay was immunoSEQ multiplex PCR, and TCRdb's table has in-frame clones only and misses some. The sample lists approximately 160,000 clones, 82% seen once, with about 1.6% in the top ten. The source material was PBMCs. The receptors shown here come from a girl between 10 and 17 years old in good health and CMV-seropositive. The CDR3 runs from the conserved cysteine through the conserved F or W. The D gene is left open where the match is weak. Clone size is not always given. Where it is, it says once, few, many or a class for expanded clones.

TGCGCCAGCAGTGCTGGACTGGGGTGGGAGCAGTACTTC,CASSAGLGWEQYF,.,TRBV10-2,TRBJ2-7,.
TGCGCCAGCAGCCAAGATACAGGGATCCAGCCCCAGCATTTT,CASSQDTGIQPQHF,.,TRBV4-3,TRBJ1-5,.
TGCAGCGTTGACTTAACTAGCGGAGTTCGCACAGATACGCAGTATTTT,CSVDLTSGVRTDTQYF,.,TRBV29-1,TRBJ2-3,TRBD2
TGTGCCAGCAGCTTGGTTACGGGAGGGAGAAGGAACATTCAGTACTTC,CASSLVTGGRRNIQYF,.,TRBV5-8,TRBJ2-4,TRBD2
TGTGCCCGCTCGGGGGTCGGGGGGGCCCCAGATACGCAGTATTTT,CARSGVGGAPDTQYF,once,TRBV30,TRBJ2-3,TRBD2
TGTGCCAGTGACCGGGGGGGACTGTACACCGGGGAGCTGTTTTTT,CASDRGGLYTGELFF,.,TRBV2,TRBJ2-2,TRBD2
TGCGCCAGCAGCTTGGCTCCAGGGGGCTACGAGCAGTACTTC,CASSLAPGGYEQYF,.,TRBV5-1,TRBJ2-7,TRBD1
TGTGCCAGCAGTTTATCTAGTAACTATGGCTACACCTTC,CASSLSSNYGYTF,once,TRBV27,TRBJ1-2,.
TGTGCCGGCGACAGGGGAGGTGAAAAACTGTTTTTT,CAGDRGGEKLFF,few,TRBV30,TRBJ1-4,TRBD1
TGCGCCAGCAGCCAAGATCAGGCTCCTGGACAAGAGACCCAGTACTTC,CASSQDQAPGQETQYF,.,TRBV4-1,TRBJ2-5,.
TGCGCCAGCAGCTTGGACAGATCCTACGAGCAGTACTTC,CASSLDRSYEQYF,.,TRBV5-1,TRBJ2-7,.
TGCAGTGCCTCGGACTCTTATCGGCGGTTCTTC,CSASDSYRRFF,.,TRBV20-1,TRBJ2-1,.
TGTGCCAGCAGCGAGCCCCGGGAACCCTACGAGCAGTACTTC,CASSEPREPYEQYF,.,TRBV5-6,TRBJ2-7,.
TGTGCCTGGAGTGGCGACAGCTACGAGCAGTACTTC,CAWSGDSYEQYF,.,TRBV30,TRBJ2-7,.
TGTGCCAGCAACCGGGAAAGTAGCTCCTACAATGAGCAGTTCTTC,CASNRESSSYNEQFF,.,TRBV28,TRBJ2-1,.
TGTGCCAGCAGCAATTCAGGGGGGAATAGCAATCAGCCCCAGCATTTT,CASSNSGGNSNQPQHF,once,TRBV21-1,TRBJ1-5,.
TGTGCCAGTAGTATCGGCGTTGGACTAGCAACCTACGAGCAGTACTTC,CASSIGVGLATYEQYF,.,TRBV19,TRBJ2-7,TRBD2
TGTGCCAGCTCACCCAAAACAGGGCTCTCCTACAATGAGCAGTTCTTC,CASSPKTGLSYNEQFF,.,TRBV18,TRBJ2-1,.
TGTGCCAGCAGCGTGCGGTCTGGCGACCGCAATACGCAGTATTTT,CASSVRSGDRNTQYF,.,TRBV9,TRBJ2-3,.
TGTGCCAGCAATTCAATGGGACTAGCGGGAAACAATGAGCAGTTCTTC,CASNSMGLAGNNEQFF,.,TRBV28,TRBJ2-1,TRBD2
TGTGCCAGTAGTAAGGACAGGGGCACTGAAGCTTTCTTT,CASSKDRGTEAFF,.,TRBV19,TRBJ1-1,TRBD1
TGTGCCAGCTCATCGACTAGCGGGGGGCTAGATACGCAGTATTTT,CASSSTSGGLDTQYF,.,TRBV18,TRBJ2-3,TRBD2
TGTGCCAGCAGCGGGGGAGGGCTAGAAGTCTCCTACGAGCAGTACTTC,CASSGGGLEVSYEQYF,once,TRBV9,TRBJ2-7,TRBD2
TGTGCCTGGAGTGGGCCCGACAAAGAAGCTTTCTTT,CAWSGPDKEAFF,few,TRBV30,TRBJ1-1,.
TGTGCCACCAGTGAAGGGGGACTAATCCAAGAGACCCAGTACTTC,CATSEGGLIQETQYF,once,TRBV15,TRBJ2-5,.
TGCGCCAGCAGCTCTAGCGGGGGTTACAATGAGCAGTTCTTC,CASSSSGGYNEQFF,few,TRBV5-1,TRBJ2-1,TRBD2
TGTGCCAGTAGTATCCCCGGGACAGGAAACACCGGGGAGCTGTTTTTT,CASSIPGTGNTGELFF,.,TRBV19,TRBJ2-2,TRBD1
TGCGCCAGCAGCCCACCGGGACTAGCGGGAGTAGGGGCTTACGAGCAGTACTTC,CASSPPGLAGVGAYEQYF,.,TRBV5-1,TRBJ2-7,TRBD2
TGTGCCAGCAGTTTAAAGGGACATTGGTGCAAAGGGGACCAAGAGACCCAGTACTTC,CASSLKGHWCKGDQETQYF,.,TRBV28,TRBJ2-5,.
TGCGCCAGCAGCCAACTTGGCGACTCGCGGCAGTACTTC,CASSQLGDSRQYF,.,TRBV4-1,TRBJ2-7,.
TGTGCCAGCAGGCCGGACAGGGGGCCCTACGAGCAGTACTTC,CASRPDRGPYEQYF,.,TRBV6-1,TRBJ2-7,TRBD1
TGTGCCAGCAGCCCCGGGACAGGGATTCCCTACGAGCAGTACTTC,CASSPGTGIPYEQYF,.,TRBV7-9,TRBJ2-7,TRBD1
TGCAGCGTCACGGTGGGGGGCTCTGGGGCCAACGTCCTGACTTTC,CSVTVGGSGANVLTF,.,TRBV29-1,TRBJ2-6,.
TGTGCCAGCAGCGACGGGGGGTACCAAGAGACCCAGTACTTC,CASSDGGYQETQYF,.,TRBV5-6,TRBJ2-5,TRBD2
TGCAGCGTCTGGGGGCTTGACTATGGCTACACCTTC,CSVWGLDYGYTF,.,TRBV29-1,TRBJ1-2,.
TGCAGTTACAGGGTCACAGATACGCAGTATTTT,CSYRVTDTQYF,few,TRBV20-1,TRBJ2-3,.
TGTGCCTGGAGTCAGGGGTTGTGGACTGAAGCTTTCTTT,CAWSQGLWTEAFF,.,TRBV30,TRBJ1-1,.
TGCGCCAGCAGCCAAGATATATCCGGGAATGAAAAACTGTTTTTT,CASSQDISGNEKLFF,few,TRBV4-1,TRBJ1-4,.
TGTGCCTGGAGTGTAAAAAGATACAGGGGGCACACTGAAGCTTTCTTT,CAWSVKRYRGHTEAFF,once,TRBV30,TRBJ1-1,TRBD1
TGTGCCAGCAGTTTTCGGCAGGGGCCCTACGAGCAGTACTTC,CASSFRQGPYEQYF,.,TRBV27,TRBJ2-7,.
TGTGCCAGCAGTTACCGAGGACTAGGTGGATTCGAGCAGTTCTTC,CASSYRGLGGFEQFF,few,TRBV6-5,TRBJ2-1,TRBD2
TGTGCCATCAGTGGGTTAGCGGGAGGGCCCGGGGAGCTGTTTTTT,CAISGLAGGPGELFF,.,TRBV10-3,TRBJ2-2,TRBD2
TGTGCCAGCAGCTTTACAGGCTCTGGGGCCAACGTCCTGACTTTC,CASSFTGSGANVLTF,once,TRBV7-6,TRBJ2-6,.
TGTGCCAGTAGTATCGCCGGGGGGGGTAGCTACGAGCAGTACTTC,CASSIAGGGSYEQYF,.,TRBV19,TRBJ2-7,TRBD2
TGTGCCACCAGCCGGGACAGGGGACCCCAGCATTTT,CATSRDRGPQHF,few,TRBV15,TRBJ1-5,TRBD1
TGTGCCAGCAGCTTGCGAATAGACTCCTACGAGCAGTACTTC,CASSLRIDSYEQYF,.,TRBV5-6,TRBJ2-7,.
TGCAGTGCTAGGGAGGGCACAGCGCAGTACTTC,CSAREGTAQYF,.,TRBV20-1,TRBJ2-7,.
TGTGCCCCCGGGAGGCCCCGGGGCAATGAGCAGTTCTTC,CAPGRPRGNEQFF,.,TRBV27,TRBJ2-1,TRBD2
TGTGCCTGGGAGGACAGATACTACGAGCAGTACTTC,CAWEDRYYEQYF,.,TRBV30,TRBJ2-7,.
TGTGCCAGCAGCCGCACAGGGGAAGCCTACGAGCAGTACTTC,CASSRTGEAYEQYF,.,TRBV28,TRBJ2-7,TRBD1